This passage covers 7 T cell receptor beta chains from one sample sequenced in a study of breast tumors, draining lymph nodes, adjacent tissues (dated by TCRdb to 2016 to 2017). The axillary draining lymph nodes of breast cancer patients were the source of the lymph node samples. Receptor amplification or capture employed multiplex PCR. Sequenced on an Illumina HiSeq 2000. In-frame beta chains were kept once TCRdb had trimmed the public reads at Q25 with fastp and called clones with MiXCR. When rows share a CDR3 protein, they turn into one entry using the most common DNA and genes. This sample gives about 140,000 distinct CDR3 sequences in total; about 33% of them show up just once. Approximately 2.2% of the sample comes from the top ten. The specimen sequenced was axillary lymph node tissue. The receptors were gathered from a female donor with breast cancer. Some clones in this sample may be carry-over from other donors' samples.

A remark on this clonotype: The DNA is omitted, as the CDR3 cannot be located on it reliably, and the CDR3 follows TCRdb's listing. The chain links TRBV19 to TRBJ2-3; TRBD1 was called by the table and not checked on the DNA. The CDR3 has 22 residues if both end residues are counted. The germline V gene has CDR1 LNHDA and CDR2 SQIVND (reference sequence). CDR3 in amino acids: CASSQGTHYGYTFGSATDTQYF.

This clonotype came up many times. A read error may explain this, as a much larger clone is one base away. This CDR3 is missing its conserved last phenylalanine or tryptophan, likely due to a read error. CDR3 loop: CASSLVAGEETQYL. The DNA of the CDR3 is TGTGCCAGCAGCTTAGTGGCGGGGGAAGAGACCCAGTACCTC. V usage is TRBV7-6 and J usage is TRBJ2-5, with 7 bases aligning to TRBD2. The J segment lost 3 bases and the V segment lost 1 base, leaving 2 bases of the junction unmatched. The CDR3 covers 14 residues. CDR1 and CDR2 (germline): SGHVS, FNYEAQ.

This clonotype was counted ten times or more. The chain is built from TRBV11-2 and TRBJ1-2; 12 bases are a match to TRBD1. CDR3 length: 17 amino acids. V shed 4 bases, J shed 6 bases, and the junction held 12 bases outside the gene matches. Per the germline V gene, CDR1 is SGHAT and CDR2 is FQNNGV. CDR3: CASSSQVWGQGADGYTF. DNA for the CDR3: TGTGCCAGCAGCTCTCAGGTGTGGGGACAGGGGGCTGATGGCTACACCTTC.

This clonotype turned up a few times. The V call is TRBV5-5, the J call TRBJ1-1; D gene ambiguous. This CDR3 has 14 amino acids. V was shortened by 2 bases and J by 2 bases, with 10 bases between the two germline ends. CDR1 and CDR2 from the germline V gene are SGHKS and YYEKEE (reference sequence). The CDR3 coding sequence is TGTGCCAGCAGCTTCCTTGGTGCAAACACTGAAGCTTTCTTT. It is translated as CASSFLGANTEAFF.

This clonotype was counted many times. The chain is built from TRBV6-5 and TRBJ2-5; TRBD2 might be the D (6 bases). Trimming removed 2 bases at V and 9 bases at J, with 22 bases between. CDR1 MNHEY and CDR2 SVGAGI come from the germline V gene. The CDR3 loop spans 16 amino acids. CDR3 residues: CASSYSGLGKRRSQYF. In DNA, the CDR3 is TGTGCCAGCAGTTACAGCGGGCTGGGGAAGAGACGGTCCCAGTACTTC.

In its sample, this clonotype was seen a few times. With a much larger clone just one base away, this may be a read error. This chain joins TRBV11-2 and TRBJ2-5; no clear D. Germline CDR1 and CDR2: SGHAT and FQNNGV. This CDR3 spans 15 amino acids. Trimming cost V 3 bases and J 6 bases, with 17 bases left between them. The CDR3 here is CASSLNRGTMQTQYF. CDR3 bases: TGTGCCAGCAGCTTGAACAGAGGAACTATGCAGACCCAGTACTTC.

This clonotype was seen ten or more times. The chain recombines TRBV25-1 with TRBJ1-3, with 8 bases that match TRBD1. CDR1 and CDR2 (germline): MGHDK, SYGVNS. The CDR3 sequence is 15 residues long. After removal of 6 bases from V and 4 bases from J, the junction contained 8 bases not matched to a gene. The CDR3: CASRVTRGRGNTIYF. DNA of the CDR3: TGTGCCAGCAGGGTGACCAGGGGGCGCGGAAACACCATATATTTT.